Below are 25 T cell receptor beta chains sequenced from a single sample in a study of blood T cell repertoires in COVID-19. Profiling relied on immunoSEQ multiplex PCR, and the TCRdb table lists in-frame clones only, not all of them. The table includes about 350,000 clones, roughly 89% detected once. The sample consisted of peripheral blood. Receptors were obtained from a woman aged 18-29 years who had recovered from COVID-19.

The chain is built from TRBV20-1 and TRBJ1-2; unclear D gene. Germline-derived CDR1 and CDR2 are DFQATT and SNEGSKA (reference sequence). Trimming left V 3 bases short and J 2 bases short, with 4 bases between. CDR3 length: 11 amino acids. DNA for the CDR3: TGCAGTGCTAGCTCCAACTATGGCTACACCTTC. It codes for CSASSNYGYTF.

V and J are TRBV12-5 and TRBJ2-3; the match to TRBD1 covers 8 bases. CDR3 length: 14 amino acids. Germline CDR1 reads LGHNT; CDR2 reads FRNRAP. V dropped 5 bases and J dropped 8; count of bases not matched to a gene: 9. The CDR3 protein is CASGTGGWGVTQYF. CDR3 coding DNA: TGTGCTAGTGGTACAGGGGGTTGGGGCGTTACGCAGTATTTT.

The J gene is TRBJ1-2, the V gene TRBV29-1; TRBD1 matches at 9 bases. CDR1 and CDR2 (germline): SQVTM, ANQGSEA. Trimming removed 7 bases from V and 6 bases from J; junction bases left unmatched: 6. The length of the CDR3 is 12 residues. The CDR3 DNA follows: TGCAGCGGGTATGGACAGGGGAATGGCTACACCTTC. It yields the protein CSGYGQGNGYTF.

J is TRBJ2-1 and V is TRBV19, with D possibly TRBD2 on 6 matching bases. V shed 2 bases and J shed 4 bases, with 15 bases lying between them. The germline V gene has CDR1 LNHDA and CDR2 SQIVND (reference sequence). This CDR3 spans 16 amino acids. The CDR3 nucleotides read TGTGCCAGTAGTATATTTGGCGACGGGAGATACAATGAGCAGTTCTTC. It encodes CASSIFGDGRYNEQFF.

The V gene is TRBV14, the J gene TRBJ1-3; TRBD1 matches 7 bases. The ends lost 4 bases at V and 7 bases at J; junction bases unmatched: 10. Germline CDR1 SGHDN, CDR2 FVKESK. The CDR3 has 15 residues. The CDR3 reads CASSLYRGRGNTIYF. In DNA, the CDR3 is TGTGCCAGCAGCCTATACAGGGGAAGGGGCAACACCATATATTTT.

The V gene is TRBV19, the J gene TRBJ1-5; a possible D gene is TRBD1 (6 bases). V lost 2 bases and J lost 6, with 14 bases in between. Looked up from germline, CDR1 is LNHDA and CDR2 is SQIVND (reference sequence). The CDR3 contains 15 residues. The CDR3 region has the DNA TGTGCCAGTAGTATAATATCAGGGGTGGCTCAGCCCCAGCATTTT. It encodes CASSIISGVAQPQHF.

This chain links TRBV6-5 with TRBJ2-5; D is perhaps TRBD2 (6 bases). CDR1 is MNHEY, CDR2 SVGAGI, per germline. The length of the CDR3 is 13 residues. The V end was cut by 6 bases, the J end by 5 bases, with 13 bases between. The CDR3 sequence: CASRRGRGETQYF. CDR3 coding DNA: TGTGCCAGCAGGCGGGGACGCGGCGAGACCCAGTACTTC.

This clone occurred once. The chain recombines TRBV5-1 with TRBJ2-1, with TRBD1 matching over 8 bases. The V gene end was trimmed by 2 bases and the J gene end by 9 bases; junction bases not matched to a gene: 19. CDR3 size: 18 residues. Per the germline V gene, CDR1 is SGHRS and CDR2 is YFSETQ. The CDR3 sequence is CASSFIRTGTGKVGEQFF. Written as DNA, the CDR3 is TGCGCCAGCAGCTTTATCAGAACGGGGACAGGAAAGGTTGGTGAGCAGTTCTTC.

The chain carries TRBV18 and TRBJ1-3; possibly TRBD1 for D (5 bases). CDR3 size: 15 residues. Trimming removed 4 bases at V and 0 bases at J, with 10 bases between. Germline CDR1 reads KGHSH; CDR2 reads LQKENI. The DNA of the CDR3 is TGTGCCAGCTCACGCGACAGCTACTCTGGAAACACCATATATTTT. Residues: CASSRDSYSGNTIYF.

V and J are TRBV7-2 and TRBJ2-1, with TRBD2 identical over 7 bases. Germline values: CDR1 SGHTA, CDR2 FQGNSA. V trimming: 6 bases; J trimming: 4 bases; junction bases outside the gene matches: 12. This CDR3 spans 16 amino acids. The CDR3 protein is CASRPPGGLLYNEQFF. As DNA, the CDR3 is TGTGCCAGCAGGCCCCCGGGGGGACTCCTTTACAATGAGCAGTTCTTC. Supplemented by reference TRBV7-2 and TRBJ2-1, the full variable domain reads GAGVSQSPSNKVTEKGKDVELRCDPISGHTALYWYRQSLGQGLEFLIYFQGNSAPDKSGLPSDRFSAERTGGSVSTLTIQRTQQEDSAVYLCASRPPGGLLYNEQFFGPGTRLTVL.

V usage is TRBV18 and J usage is TRBJ2-7; 7 bases agree with TRBD2. This CDR3 is 16 amino acids long. CDR1 is KGHSH and CDR2 is LQKENI in the germline V gene. The ends lost 6 bases at V and 2 bases at J; junction bases unmatched: 13. CDR3 loop: CASSLGGAGVPYEQYV. The DNA for the CDR3 is TGTGCCAGCTCGCTTGGTGGGGCGGGAGTCCCCTACGAGCAGTACGTC.

The V call is TRBV5-1, the J call TRBJ2-5; 7 bases align to TRBD1. The germline V gene encodes CDR1 SGHRS and CDR2 YFSETQ. The CDR3 runs to 14 residues. V lost 4 bases and J lost 2; bases outside the gene matches: 5. Written as DNA, the CDR3 is TGCGCCAGCAGCACCCGGGACAGACAAGAGACCCAGTACTTC. Protein: CASSTRDRQETQYF.

V usage is TRBV7-2 and J usage is TRBJ1-1, with D perhaps matching TRBD1 (5 bases). V was pared by 1 base and J by 4 bases, with 16 bases between. Germline V gene sequence: CDR1 SGHTA, CDR2 FQGNSA. The CDR3 sequence is 16 residues long. Here the CDR3 reads CASSLGPLGGTTEAFF. The CDR3 DNA follows: TGTGCCAGCAGCTTAGGACCATTGGGAGGGACCACTGAAGCTTTCTTT. Full variable domain (outside the CDR3, taken from reference TRBV7-2 and TRBJ1-1): GAGVSQSPSNKVTEKGKDVELRCDPISGHTALYWYRQSLGQGLEFLIYFQGNSAPDKSGLPSDRFSAERTGGSVSTLTIQRTQQEDSAVYLCASSLGPLGGTTEAFFGQGTRLTVV.

The rearrangement uses TRBV10-1 and TRBJ2-1; weak D call: TRBD1 (7 bases). Germline V gene data show CDR1 as WNHNN and CDR2 as SYGVQD (reference sequence). V was pared by 5 bases and J by 4 bases, with 21 bases between. The CDR3 runs to 17 residues. As DNA, the CDR3 is TGCGCCAGCAGTTCTGAGGAGGGGGCGAAGGGGTACAATGAGCAGTTCTTC. Protein: CASSSEEGAKGYNEQFF.

The chain is built from TRBV6-1 and TRBJ2-7, with TRBD1 as a possible D gene (6 bases). Trimming removed 2 bases from V and 4 bases from J, with 9 bases in between. Germline V CDR1 and CDR2: MNHNS, SASEGT. The CDR3 covers 13 residues. CDR3: CASSEHQGYEQYV. The CDR3 coding sequence is TGTGCCAGCAGTGAACATCAGGGGTACGAGCAGTACGTC.

The V gene is TRBV30, the J gene TRBJ2-3; 11 nucleotides align to TRBD2. J was trimmed by 2 bases and V by 1 base; bases with no gene match: 5. The CDR3 is 16 amino acids. Germline CDR1 is GTSNPN and CDR2 is SVGIG (reference sequence). The CDR3 bases are TGTGCCTGGAGTGGGTCTAGCGGGAGGAACACAGATACGCAGTATTTT. Protein: CAWSGSSGRNTDTQYF. The full variable domain, its missing parts supplied by reference TRBV30 and TRBJ2-3, is SQTIHQWPATLVQPVGSPLSLECTVEGTSNPNLYWYRQAAGRGLQLLFYSVGIGQISSEVPQNLSASRPQDRQFILSSKKLLLSDSGFYLCAWSGSSGRNTDTQYFGPGTRLTVL.

Here the CDR3 reads CASAVRFGNSYEQYV. CDR3 sequence (DNA): TGTGCCAGTGCCGTTCGTTTCGGGAACTCCTACGAGCAGTACGTC. The rearrangement uses TRBV19 and TRBJ2-7; D is possibly TRBD2 (5 bases). Between the trimmed V and J ends, which lost 8 bases and 0 bases, there was a span of 17 bases. CDR1 is LNHDA, CDR2 SQIVND, per germline (reference sequence). The CDR3 spans 15 residues.

With respect to this clone: The germline gene is not matched at one end of the junction; a read error may be the cause. The rearrangement uses TRBV20-1 and TRBJ2-1; D unclear. The CDR3 has 11 residues. Germline loops: CDR1 DFQATT, CDR2 SNEGSKA (reference sequence). Here the CDR3 reads CQALRVEEQFF. CDR3 DNA sequence: TGTCAAGCCCTTCGGGTAGAAGAGCAGTTCTTC.

There are a few counts of this clone. CDR3 sequence (DNA): TGTGCCACCGTACGGACAGGGTCAGGGGAGCTGTTTTTT. Translated, it gives CATVRTGSGELFF. The chain carries TRBV15 and TRBJ2-2; 8 bases are shared with TRBD1. The V and J ends lost 8 bases and 8 bases, in that order; junction bases with no gene match: 7. CDR3 size: 13 residues. In germline, CDR1 is LNHNV, CDR2 YYDKDF (reference sequence).

The chain uses TRBV9 and TRBJ2-2; D not resolved. The CDR3 loop spans 14 amino acids. Germline-derived CDR1 and CDR2 are SGDLS and YYNGEE. V shed 2 bases and J shed 0 bases, with 5 bases lying between them. For the CDR3, the DNA is TGTGCCAGCAGCGTGTTCGCGAACACCGGGGAGCTGTTTTTT. It yields the protein CASSVFANTGELFF. The whole variable domain, filled in from reference TRBV9 and TRBJ2-2, reads DSGVTQTPKHLITATGQRVTLRCSPRSGDLSVYWYQQSLDQGLQFLIQYYNGEERAKGNILERFSAQQFPDLHSELNLSSLELGDSALYFCASSVFANTGELFFGEGSRLTVL.

This clone was found once. The chain couples TRBV11-2 to TRBJ2-1, with 10 bases identical to TRBD2. Trimming removed 5 bases from V and 7 bases from J; junction bases left unmatched: 8. The CDR3 is 15 residues long. Germline V gene sequence: CDR1 SGHAT, CDR2 FQNNGV. This CDR3 reads CASSQNSGRRNEQFF. CDR3 DNA sequence: TGTGCCAGCAGCCAGAATAGCGGGAGGCGGAATGAGCAGTTCTTC.

The chain joins TRBV12-5 to TRBJ1-3; D remains unclear. The CDR3 covers 13 residues. Germline CDR1 is LGHNT and CDR2 is FRNRAP. V was shortened by 3 bases and J by 2 bases, with 5 bases between the two germline ends. The CDR3 loop is CASGFSAGNTIYF. The CDR3 DNA reads as TGTGCTAGTGGTTTCTCGGCTGGAAACACCATATATTTT.

The CDR3 region is CASSYTAGLDNEQFF. The CDR3 bases are TGTGCCAGCAGTTATACCGCGGGACTCGACAATGAGCAGTTCTTC. The genes are TRBV2 and TRBJ2-1; weak D call: TRBD2 (6 bases). From germline, CDR1 is SNHLY and CDR2 FYNNEI. Trimming stripped 5 bases from V and 5 bases from J, with 16 bases between. The CDR3 is 15 residues long.

This chain links TRBV5-6 with TRBJ2-7; TRBD2 matches 9 bases. The CDR3 is made up of 17 amino acids. The V gene end was trimmed by 4 bases and the J gene end by 5 bases; junction bases not matched to a gene: 16. Germline CDR1 is SGHDT and CDR2 is YYEEEE. The CDR3 nucleotides are TGTGCCAGCAGCGGGCCACTGTCTAGCGGGATTTCCAACGAGCAGTACGTC. Translation: CASSGPLSSGISNEQYV.

This clone appeared once. The chain uses TRBV29-1 and TRBJ2-3; D might be TRBD2 (7 bases). Germline lookup yields CDR1 SQVTM and CDR2 ANQGSEA. Trimming stripped 5 bases from V and 3 bases from J, with 12 bases between. This CDR3 has 13 residues. For the CDR3, the DNA is TGCAGCGTTCACAGGGAGGGTACAGATACGCAGTATTTT. Translation gives CSVHREGTDTQYF.